Below, 31 T cell receptor beta chains from the same sample are listed, as sequenced in a study of Graves' ophthalmopathy and Graves' hyperthyroidism (dated 2018 in TCRdb). Sequencing took place on an Illumina HiSeq 2000. For repertoire sequencing, TCR beta CDR3 regions were amplified from RNA transcripts. HTBI primers and the Qiagen OneStep RT-PCR kit were used in a first-round RT-PCR, which was followed by a second-round multiplex PCR, size selection and purification. TCRdb's own reprocessing of the public reads used fastp at Q25 and MiXCR and kept productive beta chains. One record per CDR3 amino acid sequence lists the most common genes and DNA. The sample data list hundreds of thousands of distinct CDR3 sequences, and 22% of these were observed just once. The ten most abundant clones make up approximately 6.9% of the sample. Material for sequencing was peripheral blood. The receptors derive from a woman between 18 and 29 years old with stable Graves' hyperthyroidism. Some clones in this sample may be carry-over from other donors' samples. Donor details come from another sample of the same person, matched by shared clones.

There are many counts of this clonotype. The chain combines TRBV11-2 with TRBJ1-2; D remains ambiguous. The CDR3 runs 14 residues. In germline, CDR1 is SGHAT, CDR2 FQNNGV. Trimming stripped 3 bases from V and 4 bases from J, with 12 bases between. Written as DNA, the CDR3 is TGTGCCAGCAGCTTTAAATCGCAAGGCTATGGCTACACCTTC. This gives the protein CASSFKSQGYGYTF.

Remarks on this clonotype: A much larger clone differs by one base, so this may be a read error. The rearrangement links TRBV7-2 to TRBJ1-1; D uncertain. Germline V lookup: CDR1 SGHTA, CDR2 FQGNSA. This CDR3 is 15 amino acids long. DNA of the CDR3: TGTGCCAACAGCTTCTCTCGGAGACCGAACACTGAAGCTTTCTTT. It encodes CANSFSRRPNTEAFF. The variable domain in full, with the rest retrieved from reference TRBV7-2 and TRBJ1-1, is GAGVSQSPSNKVTEKGKDVELRCDPISGHTALYWYRQSLGQGLEFLIYFQGNSAPDKSGLPSDRFSAERTGGSVSTLTIQRTQQEDSAVYLCANSFSRRPNTEAFFGQGTRLTVV.

Remarks on this clonotype: A clone one base away is much larger, so this may be a read error. No conserved phenylalanine or tryptophan ends this CDR3, so it is likely a read error. The CDR3 is CASSQERTAYGYTV. In nucleotides, the CDR3 is TGTGCCAGCAGCCAAGAAAGGACAGCCTATGGCTACACCGTC. The V call is TRBV14, the J call TRBJ1-2, with TRBD1 as a possible D gene (6 bases). The CDR3 consists of 14 residues. Germline V lookup: CDR1 SGHDN, CDR2 FVKESK. The germline V and J ends were trimmed by 0 bases and 4 bases, with 9 bases remaining between them.

Many counts were recorded for this clonotype. The CDR3 coding sequence is TGTGCCAGCAGTTTATCGGGACAGAACTATGGCTACACCTTC. This translates into CASSLSGQNYGYTF. The chain employs TRBV27 and TRBJ1-2, with 7 nucleotides matching TRBD1. The CDR3 contains 14 residues. The V segment lost 0 bases and the J segment 2 bases; nucleotides outside the gene matches: 0. Germline CDR1 and CDR2: MNHEY and SMNVEV (reference sequence).

This clonotype was seen ten or more times. V and J are TRBV28 and TRBJ2-5; unclear D gene. Trimming shortened V by 7 bases and J by 4 bases, and 13 bases separated the two germline ends. The CDR3 covers 13 residues. Germline V gives CDR1 MDHEN, CDR2 SYDVKM. For the CDR3, the DNA is TGTGCCAGCAAAAGTCCCGGAAGAGAGACCCAGTACTTC. Encoded protein: CASKSPGRETQYF.

The sample holds many counts of this clonotype. The rearrangement links TRBV6-2 or TRBV6-3 to TRBJ1-5; D is unclear. The CDR3 is made up of 15 amino acids. Trimming cost V 5 bases and J 0 bases, with 11 bases left between them. Germline values: CDR1 MNHEY, CDR2 SVGEGT. CDR3 bases: TGTGCCAGCAGTCGCTCAAGCCTTAGCAATCAGCCCCAGCATTTT. Its protein product is CASSRSSLSNQPQHF.

This clonotype was counted many times. The chain uses TRBV29-1 and TRBJ2-5, with unresolved D. Trimming cost V 1 base and J 1 base, with 10 bases left between them. Per germline, CDR1 SQVTM and CDR2 ANQGSEA. The CDR3 has 14 amino acids. The CDR3 loop is CSVEVLGPQETQYF. The CDR3 DNA reads as TGCAGCGTTGAAGTTTTGGGTCCCCAAGAGACCCAGTACTTC.

Many counts were recorded for this clonotype. V gene TRBV6-2 or TRBV6-3 combines with J gene TRBJ2-2, with 9 bases aligning to TRBD1. J gave up 5 bases and V 10 bases, and 11 bases lay outside the gene matches. This CDR3 is built from 15 residues. Germline CDR1 and CDR2: MNHEY and SVGEGT. This chain's CDR3 is CATNKGQGETGELFF. CDR3 DNA sequence: TGTGCCACCAATAAGGGACAGGGAGAGACCGGGGAGCTGTTTTTT.

At least ten counts were recorded for this clonotype. This chain joins TRBV7-9 and TRBJ2-5, with unresolved D. In germline, CDR1 is SEHNR, CDR2 FQNEAQ (reference sequence). The CDR3 is 14 residues long. V was cut by 3 bases and J by 4 bases, with 12 bases left in between. CDR3 in amino acids: CASSFPGGRETQYF. The CDR3 bases are TGTGCCAGCAGCTTCCCCGGTGGGCGAGAGACCCAGTACTTC.

This clonotype was seen repeatedly, ten times or more. This chain joins TRBV28 and TRBJ1-5, with a possible D match to TRBD1 (5 bases). Per the germline V gene, CDR1 is MDHEN and CDR2 is SYDVKM. The CDR3 covers 16 residues. V was clipped by 4 bases and J by 0 bases, with 13 bases between them. The CDR3 sequence: CASSSSGDYSNQPQHF. The CDR3 DNA follows: TGTGCCAGCAGTTCCAGTGGGGACTATAGCAATCAGCCCCAGCATTTT.

This clonotype was counted at least ten times. The rearrangement uses TRBV5-1 and TRBJ1-1; D may be TRBD1 (5 bases). V gave up 8 bases and J gave up 4 bases, with 12 bases separating them. The CDR3 sequence is 12 residues long. Germline V lookup: CDR1 SGHRS, CDR2 YFSETQ. CDR3 DNA: TGCGCCAGACCAAACCAGGGCACTGAAGCTTTCTTT. Translating it yields CARPNQGTEAFF.

The chain links TRBV29-1 to TRBJ2-7; 10 nucleotides match TRBD2. In germline, CDR1 is SQVTM, CDR2 ANQGSEA. V lost 6 bases and J lost 0; bases outside the gene matches: 2. This CDR3 has 13 amino acids. The CDR3 DNA sequence: TGCAGCGTAGGGACTAGCGCCTCCTACGAGCAGTACTTC. It specifies CSVGTSASYEQYF.

V is TRBV20-1 and J is TRBJ2-7; D may be TRBD1 (6 bases). The CDR3 has 15 residues. Trimming removed 0 bases from V and 6 bases from J, with 18 bases in between. Germline V gene lookup returns CDR1 DFQATT and CDR2 SNEGSKA (reference sequence). CDR3 nucleotide sequence: TGCAGTGCTAGAGATCCCCTTGAGGGGGTCTTCGAGCAGTACTTC. Protein: CSARDPLEGVFEQYF.

The sample holds many counts of this clonotype. V gene TRBV5-1 combines with J gene TRBJ1-5; D gene ambiguous. There are 16 residues in the CDR3. V was pared by 1 base and J by 1 base, with 12 bases between. The germline V gene encodes CDR1 SGHRS and CDR2 YFSETQ. CDR3 sequence (DNA): TGCGCCAGCAGCTTGAACGCCCTGGGGAGCAATCAGCCCCAGCATTTT. This sequence encodes CASSLNALGSNQPQHF.

This clonotype occurred many times. The chain uses TRBV2 and TRBJ2-7; 9 bases map to TRBD2. V lost 3 bases and J lost 2; bases outside the gene matches: 11. CDR1 SNHLY and CDR2 FYNNEI come from the germline V gene. The CDR3 is 17 residues long. Written as DNA, the CDR3 is TGTGCCAGCAGTGAGGGAGTAGCGGGAGTTGGCGCCTACGAGCAGTACTTC. Translating it yields CASSEGVAGVGAYEQYF.

In this sample, this clonotype turned up many times. The chain employs TRBV27 and TRBJ2-6; either TRBD1 or TRBD2 may supply D (5 bases each). V was clipped by 7 bases and J by 0 bases, with 7 bases between them. Germline V gene data show CDR1 as MNHEY and CDR2 as SMNVEV (reference sequence). The CDR3 is made up of 14 amino acids. CDR3 residues: CASMRGSGANVLTF. The DNA of the CDR3 is TGTGCCAGCATGAGGGGCTCTGGGGCCAACGTCCTGACTTTC.

This clonotype was recorded a few times. The rearrangement uses TRBV30 and TRBJ1-2, with D hard to call. The CDR3 length is 12 residues. Germline lookup yields CDR1 GTSNPN and CDR2 SVGIG (reference sequence). V was clipped by 1 base and J by 4 bases, with 7 bases between them. This CDR3 is CAWSGQLYGYTF. For the CDR3, the DNA is TGTGCCTGGAGTGGGCAGCTCTATGGCTACACCTTC.

The rearrangement joins TRBV6-1 to TRBJ2-3; possibly TRBD2 for D (5 bases). CDR3 length: 15 residues. CDR1 MNHNS and CDR2 SASEGT come from the germline V gene. The ends were cut back, 6 bases at V and 2 bases at J, with 15 bases in the middle. This CDR3 reads CASSVQRRFTDTQYF. DNA for the CDR3: TGTGCCAGCAGCGTCCAGCGGAGATTCACAGATACGCAGTATTTT.

This clonotype was counted ten times or more. The gene calls are TRBV12-3 or TRBV12-4 and TRBJ1-2; D is ambiguous. Trimming removed 5 bases at V and 0 bases at J, with 7 bases between. This CDR3 has 13 amino acids. The CDR3 here is CASSDNSNYGYTF. The CDR3 bases are TGTGCCAGCAGTGACAACTCTAACTATGGCTACACCTTC.

This clonotype was detected ten times or more. V and J are TRBV2 and TRBJ2-5; 8 positions match TRBD2. Germline loops: CDR1 SNHLY, CDR2 FYNNEI. CDR3 length equals 15 residues. The junction had 6 bases not matched to a gene; V was cut back by 1 base and J by 5 bases. CDR3 DNA sequence: TGTGCCAGCAGTGAAGTAGGGACTAGAGGCGAGACCCAGTACTTC. Protein: CASSEVGTRGETQYF.

The sample holds many counts of this clonotype. V and J are TRBV20-1 and TRBJ1-1; D unclear. V was shortened by 1 base and J by 1 base, with 10 bases between the two germline ends. Germline V gives CDR1 DFQATT, CDR2 SNEGSKA (reference sequence). The CDR3 is 14 amino acids. CDR3 region: CSARGLSWNTEAFF. In DNA, the CDR3 is TGCAGTGCTAGAGGCCTAAGTTGGAACACTGAAGCTTTCTTT.

The J gene is TRBJ1-1, the V gene TRBV6-5, with D possibly matching TRBD1 (5 bases). The CDR3 spans 16 residues. Germline assignment: CDR1 MNHEY and CDR2 SVGAGI. The V gene lost 2 bases and the J gene lost 1 base, with 14 bases spanning the gap. In DNA form, the CDR3 reads TGTGCCAGCAGTTACATAACAGGCTCACGGAACACTGAAGCTTTCTTT. It is translated as CASSYITGSRNTEAFF.

The rearrangement joins TRBV6-5 to TRBJ1-2, with D uncertain. CDR3 length: 15 amino acids. CDR1 and CDR2 (germline): MNHEY, SVGAGI. Trimming took 0 bases from V and 8 from J, leaving 16 bases between them. The CDR3 is CASSYSNYGGAGYTF. The CDR3 DNA sequence: TGTGCCAGCAGTTACTCGAATTATGGTGGCGCGGGCTACACCTTC.

This clonotype was observed a few times. The genes are TRBV9 and TRBJ2-5; the D is unclear. V dropped 4 bases and J dropped 5 bases, with 12 bases sitting between them. CDR3 length equals 13 residues. Germline V gene sequence: CDR1 SGDLS, CDR2 YYNGEE. The CDR3 bases are TGTGCCAGCAGCTCCCGGAGTGGGGAGACCCAGTACTTC. Protein product: CASSSRSGETQYF.

The sample holds a few counts of this clonotype. The chain carries TRBV6-1 and TRBJ1-2, with D unresolved. The CDR3 length is 12 residues. V shed 8 bases and J shed 3 bases, with 10 bases lying between them. Germline V lookup: CDR1 MNHNS, CDR2 SASEGT. CDR3 sequence: CASLLSDYGYTF. The CDR3 DNA reads TGTGCCAGCCTCCTGTCCGACTATGGCTACACCTTC.

This clonotype was recorded many times. The genes are TRBV19 and TRBJ1-2, with D maybe TRBD1 (5 bases). This CDR3 spans 17 amino acids. Germline loops: CDR1 LNHDA, CDR2 SQIVND (reference sequence). V was shortened by 1 base and J by 0 bases, with 15 bases between the two germline ends. The CDR3 loop is CASSIAFREGANYGYTF. In DNA, the CDR3 is TGTGCCAGTAGTATAGCTTTCAGGGAAGGAGCTAACTATGGCTACACCTTC.

This clonotype came up many times. The chain recombines TRBV30 with TRBJ1-1; D unclear. The CDR3 length is 13 residues. Trimming pared 0 bases from V and 6 bases from J, leaving 11 bases between. Germline V gene sequence: CDR1 GTSNPN, CDR2 SVGIG (reference sequence). DNA of the CDR3: TGTGCCTGGAGTGTAATCGGTTTAGCTGAAGCTTTCTTT. This sequence encodes CAWSVIGLAEAFF.

Many counts were recorded for this clonotype. This chain links TRBV20-1 with TRBJ2-5; D gene uncertain. CDR1 and CDR2 from the germline V gene are DFQATT and SNEGSKA (reference sequence). V was cut by 0 bases and J by 0 bases, with 14 bases left in between. This CDR3 contains 16 residues. For the CDR3, the DNA is TGCAGTGCTAGAGATCGCCTGAGCGCCAACCAAGAGACCCAGTACTTC. The encoded protein is CSARDRLSANQETQYF.

V usage is TRBV30 and J usage is TRBJ1-5; D remains ambiguous. This CDR3 comprises 9 residues. Germline CDR1 and CDR2: GTSNPN and SVGIG (reference sequence). This CDR3 reads CAPPQPQHF. As DNA, the CDR3 is TGTGCACCGCCCCAGCCCCAGCATTTT.

The rearrangement links TRBV28 to TRBJ2-2; D perhaps matches TRBD1 (5 bases). Trimming pared 5 bases from V and 6 bases from J, leaving 19 bases between. CDR1 MDHEN and CDR2 SYDVKM come from the germline V gene. The length of the CDR3 is 16 residues. The CDR3 coding sequence is TGTGCCAGCAGTAAATGGCAGGCAGGGTTGTCCGGGGAGCTGTTTTTT. Protein product: CASSKWQAGLSGELFF.

The chain couples TRBV28 to TRBJ1-5; 9 bases line up with TRBD1. From germline, CDR1 is MDHEN and CDR2 SYDVKM. The CDR3 contains 16 residues. Trimming cost V 5 bases and J 6 bases; bases outside gene matches: 11. CDR3 sequence reads: CASSPSGQGGGQPQHF. DNA for the CDR3: TGTGCCAGCAGTCCTTCGGGACAGGGCGGAGGTCAGCCCCAGCATTTT.